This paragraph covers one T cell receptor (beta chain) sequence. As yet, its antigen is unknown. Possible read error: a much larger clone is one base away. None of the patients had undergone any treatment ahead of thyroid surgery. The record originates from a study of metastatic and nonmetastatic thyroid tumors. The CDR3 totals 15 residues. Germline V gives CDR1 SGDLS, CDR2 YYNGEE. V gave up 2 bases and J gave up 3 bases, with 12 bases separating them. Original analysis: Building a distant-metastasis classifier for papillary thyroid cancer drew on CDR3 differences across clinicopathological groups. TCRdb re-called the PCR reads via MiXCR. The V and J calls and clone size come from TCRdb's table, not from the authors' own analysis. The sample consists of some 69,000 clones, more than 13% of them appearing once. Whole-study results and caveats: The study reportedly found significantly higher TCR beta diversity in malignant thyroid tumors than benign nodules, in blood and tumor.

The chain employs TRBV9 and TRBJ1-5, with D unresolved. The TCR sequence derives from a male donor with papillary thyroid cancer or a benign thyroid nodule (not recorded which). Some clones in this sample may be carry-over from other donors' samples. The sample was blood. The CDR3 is CASSVSADINQPQHF. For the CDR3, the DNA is TGTGCCAGCAGCGTGTCGGCAGATATCAATCAGCCCCAGCATTTT.